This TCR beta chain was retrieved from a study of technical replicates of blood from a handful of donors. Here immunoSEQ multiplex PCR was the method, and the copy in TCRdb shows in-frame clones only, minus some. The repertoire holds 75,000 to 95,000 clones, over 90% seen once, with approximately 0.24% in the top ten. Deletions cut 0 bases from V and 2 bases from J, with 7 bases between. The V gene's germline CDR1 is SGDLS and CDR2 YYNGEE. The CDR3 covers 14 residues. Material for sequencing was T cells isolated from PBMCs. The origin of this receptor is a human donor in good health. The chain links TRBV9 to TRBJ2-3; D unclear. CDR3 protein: CASSVAGHTDTQYF. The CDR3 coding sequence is TGTGCCAGCAGCGTAGCAGGCCACACAGATACGCAGTATTTT.